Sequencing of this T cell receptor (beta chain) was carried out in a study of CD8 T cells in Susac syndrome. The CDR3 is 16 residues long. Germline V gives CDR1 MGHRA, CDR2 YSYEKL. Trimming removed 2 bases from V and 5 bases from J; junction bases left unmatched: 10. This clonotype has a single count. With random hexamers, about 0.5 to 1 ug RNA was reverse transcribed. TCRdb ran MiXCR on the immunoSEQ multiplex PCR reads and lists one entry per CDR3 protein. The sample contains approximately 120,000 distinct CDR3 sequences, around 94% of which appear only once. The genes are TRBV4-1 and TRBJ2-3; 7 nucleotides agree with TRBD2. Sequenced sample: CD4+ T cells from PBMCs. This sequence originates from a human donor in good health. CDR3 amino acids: CASSQFGGGPRDTQYF. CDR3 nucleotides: TGCGCCAGCAGCCAATTCGGGGGAGGGCCGAGAGATACGCAGTATTTT.